The rows below give T cell receptor beta chains drawn from one sample of a study of shared clonotypes between healthy human individuals. The table came from immunoSEQ multiplex PCR; TCRdb's copy has only in-frame clones and leaves some out. Of 1,500,000 or so clones in the sample, around 97% were seen once. Sequenced input: naive CD4+ T cells sorted from blood. These receptor sequences come from a young man in good health. CDR3s include the opening cysteine and the closing phenylalanine or tryptophan. The order of the fields is J gene, D gene, V gene, clone size, CDR3 DNA, CDR3 protein. D genes are given only for firm matches. Some rows mark clone size as missing; the rest say once, few, many or name a class of expanded clone.

j_gene: TRBJ2-1
d_gene: .
v_gene: TRBV11-2
abundance: .
CDR3nt: TGTGCCAGCAGCGCGAAACCTGAGTACAATGAGCAGTTCTTC
CDR3aa: CASSAKPEYNEQFF

j_gene: TRBJ2-5
d_gene: TRBD2
v_gene: TRBV15
abundance: once
CDR3nt: TGTGCCACCAGCGGTTATAGCGGGGTCGGTGTAGAGACCCAGTACTTC
CDR3aa: CATSGYSGVGVETQYF

j_gene: TRBJ2-5
d_gene: .
v_gene: TRBV29-1
abundance: .
CDR3nt: TGCAGCGTCTATCAAGAGACCCAGTACTTC
CDR3aa: CSVYQETQYF

j_gene: TRBJ1-2
d_gene: TRBD1
v_gene: TRBV15
abundance: .
CDR3nt: TGTGCCACCAGCAGAGGTGCTCAGGGGGCGAATGGCTACACCTTC
CDR3aa: CATSRGAQGANGYTF

j_gene: TRBJ2-2
d_gene: .
v_gene: TRBV5-1
abundance: .
CDR3nt: TGCGCCAGCAGCGCCGGGACGGTGAACACCGGGGAGCTGTTTTTT
CDR3aa: CASSAGTVNTGELFF

j_gene: TRBJ2-2
d_gene: .
v_gene: TRBV2
abundance: .
CDR3nt: TGTGCCAGCAGGGGGCCCAACACCGGGGAGCTGTTTTTT
CDR3aa: CASRGPNTGELFF

j_gene: TRBJ2-7
d_gene: .
v_gene: TRBV9
abundance: .
CDR3nt: TGTGCCAGCAGCCCCAGGGGGGGACGGTCTCACGAGCAGTACTTC
CDR3aa: CASSPRGGRSHEQYF

j_gene: TRBJ1-2
d_gene: .
v_gene: TRBV28
abundance: .
CDR3nt: TGTGCCAGCAGTTTAGTCTGGGGCGAGGACTATGGCTACACCTTC
CDR3aa: CASSLVWGEDYGYTF

j_gene: TRBJ1-5
d_gene: TRBD1
v_gene: TRBV18
abundance: once
CDR3nt: TGTGCCAGCTCACCACCGGGGCAGGGGGCAGGCAATCAGCCCCAGCATTTT
CDR3aa: CASSPPGQGAGNQPQHF

j_gene: TRBJ2-2
d_gene: .
v_gene: TRBV9
abundance: once
CDR3nt: TGTGCCAGCAGCGTAGACCCCTTGGCGAACACCGGGGAGCTGTTTTTT
CDR3aa: CASSVDPLANTGELFF

j_gene: TRBJ1-1
d_gene: .
v_gene: TRBV14
abundance: .
CDR3nt: TGTGCCAGCAGCCAAGTAGGGGCGAGCACTGAAGCTTTCTTT
CDR3aa: CASSQVGASTEAFF

j_gene: TRBJ2-1
d_gene: TRBD2
v_gene: TRBV6-4
abundance: .
CDR3nt: TGTGCCAGCAGTGACTCCCCCCTGCTAGCGGGAGGGAATGGGGGTGAGCAGTTCTTC
CDR3aa: CASSDSPLLAGGNGGEQFF

j_gene: TRBJ2-5
d_gene: TRBD2
v_gene: TRBV25-1
abundance: .
CDR3nt: TGTGCCAGCAGTACTAGCGGGACAGAGACCCAGTACTTC
CDR3aa: CASSTSGTETQYF

j_gene: TRBJ2-7
d_gene: TRBD2
v_gene: TRBV28
abundance: .
CDR3nt: TGTGCCAGCAGTTTCCACGGGACTAGCGGCTACGAGCAGTACTTC
CDR3aa: CASSFHGTSGYEQYF

j_gene: TRBJ2-7
d_gene: .
v_gene: TRBV7-2
abundance: .
CDR3nt: TGTGCCAGCAGCACCAGGGCCACCGTCCACGAGCAGTACTTC
CDR3aa: CASSTRATVHEQYF

j_gene: TRBJ2-1
d_gene: .
v_gene: TRBV27
abundance: .
CDR3nt: TGTGCCAGCAGCCTTCTTCAGGGGAGCTCCTACAATGAGCAGTTCTTC
CDR3aa: CASSLLQGSSYNEQFF

j_gene: TRBJ2-7
d_gene: .
v_gene: TRBV18
abundance: .
CDR3nt: TGTGCCAGCTCACGTTCTGGGGGCTTCAGTTCCTACGAGCAGTACTTC
CDR3aa: CASSRSGGFSSYEQYF

j_gene: TRBJ1-1
d_gene: .
v_gene: TRBV5-1
abundance: .
CDR3nt: TGCGCCAGCAGCTTGGGATCGGGGGCGGCCATGAACACTGAAGCTTTCTTT
CDR3aa: CASSLGSGAAMNTEAFF

j_gene: TRBJ1-2
d_gene: .
v_gene: TRBV18
abundance: .
CDR3nt: TGTGCCAGCTCATACGGGGGGCGAATGCTTGGCTACACCTTC
CDR3aa: CASSYGGRMLGYTF

j_gene: TRBJ2-3
d_gene: TRBD2
v_gene: TRBV28
abundance: .
CDR3nt: TGTGCCAGCAGTCGGGCGGGAGGGAGCACAGATACGCAGTATTTT
CDR3aa: CASSRAGGSTDTQYF

j_gene: TRBJ2-1
d_gene: .
v_gene: TRBV6-5
abundance: .
CDR3nt: TGTGCCAGCAAGAAGGGCCAGGGCTCCTACAATGAGCAGTTCTTC
CDR3aa: CASKKGQGSYNEQFF

j_gene: TRBJ2-5
d_gene: .
v_gene: TRBV19
abundance: once
CDR3nt: TGTGCCAGTAGTATGGGGATACAAGAGACCCAGTACTTC
CDR3aa: CASSMGIQETQYF